This T cell receptor (beta chain) was captured in a study of cytomegalovirus exposure and HLA in healthy donors. General observations from the study: Later on, analysis showed that most CMV-associated TCR beta chains appeared to be HLA-restricted. A later analysis showed that HLA-associated TCR beta chains had undergone more clonal expansion than equally common others. What TCR beta sequences reportedly achieved was accurate prediction of HLA-A and HLA-B alleles in most subjects.

On this clone: What it binds is not known.

Germline V CDR1 and CDR2: SGHRS, YFSETQ. Trimming took 4 bases from V and 6 from J; bases not matched to a gene: 11. CDR3 length: 16 residues. PCR amplification relied on 60 Vbeta primers (plus 13 Jbeta primers). Sequencing used immunoSEQ multiplex PCR; TCRdb keeps in-frame clones, though not all of them. The sample lists around 180,000 clones; over 65% were seen once. The donors were healthy bone marrow donors. The chain is built from TRBV5-1 and TRBJ2-1, with 9 nucleotides matching TRBD2. The sample was PBMCs. The clonotype was recovered from a woman aged 25 to 45 in good health and CMV-seropositive. The CDR3 nucleotides read TGCGCCAGCAGCCGGGGGGGAGCGGGAGGAGGCAATGAGCAGTTCTTC. Encoded protein: CASSRGGAGGGNEQFF.